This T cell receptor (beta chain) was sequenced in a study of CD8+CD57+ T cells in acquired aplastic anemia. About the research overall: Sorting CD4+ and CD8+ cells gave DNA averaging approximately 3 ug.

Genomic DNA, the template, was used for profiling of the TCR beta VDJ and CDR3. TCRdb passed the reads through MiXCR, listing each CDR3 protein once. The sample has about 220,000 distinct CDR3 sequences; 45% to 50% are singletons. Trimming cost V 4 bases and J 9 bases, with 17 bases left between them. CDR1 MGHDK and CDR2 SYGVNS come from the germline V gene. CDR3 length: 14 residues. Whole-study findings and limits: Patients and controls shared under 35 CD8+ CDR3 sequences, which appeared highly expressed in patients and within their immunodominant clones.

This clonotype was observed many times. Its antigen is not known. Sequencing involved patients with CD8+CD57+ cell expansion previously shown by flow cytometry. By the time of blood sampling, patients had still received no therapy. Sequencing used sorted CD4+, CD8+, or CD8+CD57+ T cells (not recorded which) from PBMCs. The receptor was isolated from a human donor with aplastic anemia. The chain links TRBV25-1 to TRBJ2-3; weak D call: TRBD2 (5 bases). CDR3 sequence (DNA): TGTGCCAGCAGTGGAAACTCAAACCCGGGGACGCAGTATTTT. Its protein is CASSGNSNPGTQYF.